The rows below give T cell receptor beta chains drawn from one sample of a study of blood T cell repertoires in COVID-19. Clones were read by immunoSEQ multiplex PCR, and TCRdb kept only the in-frame ones, dropping some. The sample includes around 100,000 clones, 75% to 90% seen only once; the top ten take 5% to 6.5%. The sequenced sample consisted of peripheral blood. The receptors were gathered from a woman aged 60 to 75 with COVID-19, enrolled during active disease. Each CDR3 is given with its conserved first and last residue. D genes are given only for firm matches. Only some rows state a clone size, as once, few, many or a class for expanded clones.

abundance	v_gene	len	d_gene	j_gene	CDR3nt	CDR3aa
NA	TRBV5-4	17	TRBD2	TRBJ2-3	TGTGCCAGCAGCTTGGTATTAGCGGGGGGGTTCACAGATACGCAGTATTTT	CASSLVLAGGFTDTQYF
NA	TRBV7-9	12	NA	TRBJ1-2	TGTGCCAGCAGCCTCCATGGGGGGGGCTACACCTTC	CASSLHGGGYTF
NA	TRBV7-8	18	TRBD2	TRBJ2-2	TGTGCCAGCAGCTTAGTGCTGGGACTAGCGGGGTTAGCCGGGGAGCTGTTTTTT	CASSLVLGLAGLAGELFF
NA	TRBV9	15	NA	TRBJ1-4	TGTGCCAGCAGCGCTCCTTCTGCAACTAATGAAAAACTGTTTTTT	CASSAPSATNEKLFF
NA	TRBV6-1	14	NA	TRBJ1-5	TGTGCCAGCAGTGAAGCTGACACTTATCAGCCCCAGCATTTT	CASSEADTYQPQHF
NA	TRBV10-3	13	NA	TRBJ1-4	TGTGCCATCAGTGAGGGACAAAATGAAAAACTGTTTTTT	CAISEGQNEKLFF
NA	TRBV6-5	15	TRBD2	TRBJ2-7	TGTGCCAGCAGTTATAAAGAGGGCGGGGGGTCCGAGCAGTACTTC	CASSYKEGGGSEQYF
NA	TRBV7-3	17	NA	TRBJ2-2	TGTGCCAGCAGCCAAAGACAGGTCCGGGGTTTAACCGGGGAGCTGTTTTTT	CASSQRQVRGLTGELFF
NA	TRBV12-3/TRBV12-4	13	NA	TRBJ1-6	TGTGCCAGCAGTTGGCAGGGTGCTTCACCCCTCCACTTT	CASSWQGASPLHF
NA	TRBV3-1/TRBV3-2	16	TRBD1	TRBJ1-6	TGTGCCAGCAGCCAAGGGCCAGGGGGCTATAATTCACCCCTCCACTTT	CASSQGPGGYNSPLHF
NA	TRBV10-1	18	NA	TRBJ1-4	TGCGCCAGCAGTTTCCGCAGTAGTTACAGTCGCTGGAGGGAAAAACTGTTTTTT	CASSFRSSYSRWREKLFF
NA	TRBV5-1	16	TRBD1	TRBJ2-7	TGCGCCAGCAGCTTGGGGTACAGGGGTTTCTCCTACGAGCAGTACTTC	CASSLGYRGFSYEQYF
NA	TRBV7-6	15	TRBD1	TRBJ2-5	TGTGCCAGCAGCTTAGGCATGGACAGGGGAGAGACCCAGTACTTC	CASSLGMDRGETQYF
NA	TRBV9	17	TRBD2	TRBJ2-1	TGTGCCAGCAGCGTAGAGGAGCGGGGGGGGTTTTACAATGAGCAGTTCTTC	CASSVEERGGFYNEQFF
NA	TRBV2	14	TRBD1	TRBJ1-1	TGTGCCAGCGCCCGGGACAGGGAATTTACTGAAGCTTTCTTT	CASARDREFTEAFF
NA	TRBV7-9	17	NA	TRBJ2-6	TGTGCCAGCAGCTTTGAGCGTATCCTCTCTGGGGCCAACGTCCTGACTTTC	CASSFERILSGANVLTF
once	TRBV6-5	14	NA	TRBJ1-1	TGTGCCAGCAGTACTTTTACTCAGGGCACTGAAGCTTTCTTT	CASSTFTQGTEAFF
NA	TRBV11-1	14	NA	TRBJ2-5	TGTGCCAGCAGCTTAGTCTCGTACCAAGAGACCCAGTACTTC	CASSLVSYQETQYF
NA	TRBV5-1	15	NA	TRBJ1-1	TGCGCCAGCAGCTTGGGGTACGGTTTGAACACTGAAGCTTTCTTT	CASSLGYGLNTEAFF
NA	TRBV5-1	15	NA	TRBJ1-5	TGCGCCAGCAGCTTGGACATGGCGGGCAATCAGCCCCAGCATTTT	CASSLDMAGNQPQHF
once	TRBV3-1/TRBV3-2	12	NA	TRBJ1-1	TGTGCCAGCAGCCAACCCGAGAGTGAAGCTTTCTTT	CASSQPESEAFF
NA	TRBV7-8	16	TRBD1	TRBJ2-3	TGTGCCAGCAGCCAGAACAGGGGGCGGAGGGAAGATACGCAGTATTTT	CASSQNRGRREDTQYF
NA	TRBV5-1	15	NA	TRBJ2-5	TGCGCCAGCAGCTTGGAACAGGGTATTGAAGAGACCCAGTACTTC	CASSLEQGIEETQYF
NA	TRBV29-1	12	NA	TRBJ1-1	TGCAGCGTTCCAACAGGGAACACTGAAGCTTTCTTT	CSVPTGNTEAFF
NA	TRBV9	14	NA	TRBJ2-5	TGTGCCAGCAGCGTAGTTGGCGGTGAGGAGACCCAGTACTTC	CASSVVGGEETQYF
NA	TRBV6-5	13	NA	TRBJ1-5	TGTGCCAGCAAACGAAGCGGGGATCAGCCCCAGCATTTT	CASKRSGDQPQHF
NA	TRBV7-6	15	NA	TRBJ1-3	TGTGCCAGCAGCCGTAGCCCGGGCTCTGGAAACACCATATATTTT	CASSRSPGSGNTIYF
NA	TRBV7-2	17	TRBD2	TRBJ2-7	TGTGCCAGCAGCGCGAGGGGACTAGCGGGGAATCGGTACGAGCAGTACTTC	CASSARGLAGNRYEQYF
NA	TRBV2	10	NA	TRBJ1-2	TGTGCCAGCGTCAGGAAAGACTACACCTTC	CASVRKDYTF
NA	TRBV13	14	NA	TRBJ1-3	TGTGCCAGCAGCAAAGAGGGGGCTGGAAACACCATATATTTT	CASSKEGAGNTIYF
NA	TRBV29-1	12	NA	TRBJ1-1	TGCAGCGTTGAAGGTATGAACACTGAAGCTTTCTTT	CSVEGMNTEAFF
NA	TRBV10-3	12	NA	TRBJ2-2	TGTGCCGTAAACAGGGATGCCGGGGAGCTGTTTTTT	CAVNRDAGELFF
NA	TRBV7-2	14	NA	TRBJ2-7	TGTGCCAGCAGCTCGCTAGGGGGATCCCACGAGCAGTACTTC	CASSSLGGSHEQYF
NA	TRBV5-5	17	TRBD2	TRBJ2-3	TGTGCCAGCAGCCGACCGGTAGCGGGGGGGGCTACAGATACGCAGTATTTT	CASSRPVAGGATDTQYF
NA	TRBV5-4	16	TRBD1	TRBJ1-4	TGTGCCAGCAGCGAACAGGGGCCAGCCACTAATGAAAAACTGTTTTTT	CASSEQGPATNEKLFF
NA	TRBV5-4	14	NA	TRBJ1-3	TGTGCCAGCAGCTTCGCAGGTTCTGGAAACACCATATATTTT	CASSFAGSGNTIYF
once	TRBV28	15	NA	TRBJ1-1	TGTGCCAGCAGCCTTAACGGGGGTAGGTCCACTGAAGCTTTCTTT	CASSLNGGRSTEAFF
once	TRBV5-1	16	NA	TRBJ2-5	TGCGCCAGCAGCTCGCAGGGGGGAACCCTACGAGAGACCCAGTACTTC	CASSSQGGTLRETQYF
NA	TRBV7-2	15	NA	TRBJ2-5	TGTGCCAGCAGCTTCCCCCAGGGAGGTGAAGAGACCCAGTACTTC	CASSFPQGGEETQYF
NA	TRBV27	15	TRBD1	TRBJ1-4	TGTGCCAGCAGCTTAAGGGGGCTTACTATTGAAAAACTGTTTTTT	CASSLRGLTIEKLFF
NA	TRBV6-6	21	NA	TRBJ1-3	TGTGCCAGCAGTCTTTCGGACTCGTATCGCCCATCGGGGTTCTCTGGAAACACCATATATTTT	CASSLSDSYRPSGFSGNTIYF
NA	TRBV7-2	13	TRBD2	TRBJ2-3	TGTGCCAGCAGCAGCGGGGCCTCAGATACGCAGTATTTT	CASSSGASDTQYF
NA	TRBV9	16	NA	TRBJ2-1	TGTGCCAGCAGCACCACCCCAGGGTCGCTTTACGATGAGCAGTTCTTC	CASSTTPGSLYDEQFF
NA	TRBV19	17	TRBD1	TRBJ2-7	TGTGCCAGTAGAGACAAGTTTACCGGGACAGGGGGCTACGAGCAGTACTTC	CASRDKFTGTGGYEQYF
NA	TRBV9	15	TRBD2	TRBJ2-3	TGTGCCAGCAGCGTAGAAGCGGGGAGCACAGATACGCAGTATTTT	CASSVEAGSTDTQYF
NA	TRBV4-3	14	NA	TRBJ1-4	TGCGCCAGCAGCCCTCTGATAGGGGATGAAAAACTGTTTTTT	CASSPLIGDEKLFF
NA	TRBV25-1	15	NA	TRBJ1-1	TGTGCCAGCAGTGAAACTTCGTTTGGGGCTGCTGAAGCTTTCTTT	CASSETSFGAAEAFF
NA	TRBV29-1	12	TRBD1	TRBJ1-2	TGCAGCGTTGCGGGACAGGGCTATGGCTACACCTTC	CSVAGQGYGYTF
NA	TRBV6-6	13	TRBD1	TRBJ2-7	TGTGCCAGTAACTACCGGGACAGCTACGAGCAGTACTTC	CASNYRDSYEQYF
NA	TRBV6-1	15	TRBD2	TRBJ2-3	TGTGCCAGCAAAAGGGGAGGGAGAGACACAGATACGCAGTATTTT	CASKRGGRDTDTQYF
NA	TRBV9	15	TRBD1	TRBJ1-2	TGTGCCAGCACCAGGGGGTCAGGGGGCGACTATGGCTACACCTTC	CASTRGSGGDYGYTF
few	TRBV19	12	NA	TRBJ1-2	TGTGCCAGTAGTATTAACGGGTACGGCTACACCTTC	CASSINGYGYTF
NA	TRBV19	14	NA	TRBJ1-3	TGTGCCAGTAGTGCGACTTTCTCTGGAAACACCATATATTTT	CASSATFSGNTIYF
NA	TRBV4-1	18	TRBD1	TRBJ2-1	TGCGCCAGCAGCCAAACAACGGTGACCGGGACAGGGATTAATGAGCAGTTCTTC	CASSQTTVTGTGINEQFF
few	TRBV6-1	18	TRBD1	TRBJ1-5	TGTGCCAGCAGTGAATCTACACTCAGGACAGGGGCCAATCAGCCCCAGCATTTT	CASSESTLRTGANQPQHF